This T cell receptor (beta chain) was sequenced during a study of T cell changes during pregnancy in multiple sclerosis. The sample holds one count of this clone. TCRdb's copy holds only in-frame clones and misses some; the assay was immunoSEQ multiplex PCR. The table shows tens of thousands of clones, with about 91% occurring only once. CDR3 length equals 16 residues. V lost 1 base and J lost 5; bases outside the gene matches: 9. The germline gives CDR1 KGHSH, CDR2 LQKENI. The material was CD4+ T cells from peripheral blood mononuclear cells, obtained in the second trimester of pregnancy. This TCR was recovered from a female donor with multiple sclerosis, enrolled in a pregnancy study. The chain carries TRBV18 and TRBJ1-1; TRBD1 agrees at 8 bases. The CDR3 bases are TGTGCCAGCTCACCACAGGTCACGTGGACAGGGACTGAAGCTTTCTTT. It yields the protein CASSPQVTWTGTEAFF.